This T cell receptor (beta chain) is drawn from a study of blood T cell repertoires in COVID-19. Measured with immunoSEQ multiplex PCR; TCRdb has only the in-frame clones, and not every one. The sample lists hundreds of thousands of clones, 85% to 90% seen once, with 0.95% to 1.1% in the top ten. The germline V gene encodes CDR1 SGHDT and CDR2 YYEEEE. The CDR3 length is 14 residues. With 4 bases clipped from V and 4 bases from J, the junction kept 6 bases outside the gene matches. This receptor was obtained from a man younger than 35 who had recovered from COVID-19. V gene TRBV5-6 combines with J gene TRBJ2-7, with TRBD2 matching over 9 bases. The sample was PBMCs or T cells enriched from blood (not recorded which). The CDR3 loop reads CASSKGSGSYEQYF. The CDR3 DNA follows: TGTGCCAGCAGCAAGGGTAGCGGGAGTTACGAGCAGTACTTC.